The TCR beta chain described here comes from a study of cytomegalovirus exposure and HLA in healthy donors. Study-level information: An early release of data contained some 80 million unique TCRs, which came from HLA-typed donors.

The PCR contained 60 Vbeta and 13 Jbeta primers. Assay used: immunoSEQ multiplex PCR; TCRdb lists only in-frame clones, some missing. This table has some 140,000 clones, 78% appearing once. Trimming cost V 3 bases and J 8 bases; bases outside gene matches: 8. Germline CDR1 reads SGHRS; CDR2 reads YFSETQ. This CDR3 has 15 residues. The source is a woman aged 18-29 years in good health and CMV-seronegative. Material: PBMCs. V gene TRBV5-1 combines with J gene TRBJ1-1, with 12 bases that match TRBD1. The chain's CDR3 is CASSWGTGTGGEAFF. The CDR3 DNA sequence: TGCGCCAGCAGCTGGGGGACCGGGACAGGGGGCGAAGCTTTCTTT.